This is a list of T cell receptor beta chains from one sample in a study of CD8+ T cells in alopecia areata. Sequenced by immunoSEQ multiplex PCR; TCRdb stores in-frame clones only, minus some. The repertoire has over 100,000 clones, about 50% of them found once; the top ten carry roughly 0.5%. The source material was CD4+ T cells sorted from blood, sampled at week 4, from a patient treated with tofacitinib. Receptor source: a human donor with alopecia areata. Both conserved end residues are part of each CDR3. D genes are given only for firm matches. Rows give clone size only sometimes, using once, few, many, or a class for an expanded clone.

CDR3aa	CDR3nt	j_gene	abundance	d_gene	v_gene
CSAMAPANYGYTF	TGCAGCGCCATGGCGCCAGCGAACTATGGCTACACCTTC	TRBJ1-2	-	-	TRBV29-1
CASSFFMGQPQHF	TGTGCCAGCAGTTTTTTTATGGGTCAGCCCCAGCATTTT	TRBJ1-5	few	-	TRBV27
CASGTSGGTSSYEQYF	TGTGCCAGCGGGACTAGCGGGGGAACAAGCTCCTACGAGCAGTACTTC	TRBJ2-7	-	TRBD2	TRBV2
CASSYGLASYNEQFF	TGCGCCAGCAGCTATGGACTAGCTTCCTACAATGAGCAGTTCTTC	TRBJ2-1	-	TRBD2	TRBV5-1
CAWSVGRSNQPQHF	TGTGCCTGGAGTGTAGGGCGAAGCAATCAGCCCCAGCATTTT	TRBJ1-5	-	-	TRBV30
CAWSPGTGGPETQYF	TGTGCCTGGAGTCCCGGGACAGGGGGCCCAGAGACCCAGTACTTC	TRBJ2-5	few	TRBD1	TRBV30
CATSVDLTAGNYEQYF	TGTGCCACCAGCGTAGACTTGACGGCGGGGAACTACGAGCAGTACTTC	TRBJ2-7	-	-	TRBV15
CASSFSGTSYNEQFF	TGTGCCAGCAGCTTTAGCGGAACCTCCTACAATGAGCAGTTCTTC	TRBJ2-1	many	-	TRBV5-5
CASSLGLAGTDTQYF	TGTGCCAGCAGCTTGGGGCTAGCGGGGACAGATACGCAGTATTTT	TRBJ2-3	-	TRBD2	TRBV5-4
CSVAQGTDYGYTF	TGCAGCGTTGCCCAGGGGACGGACTATGGCTACACCTTC	TRBJ1-2	-	-	TRBV29-1
CSVEFRQQQFF	TGCAGCGTTGAGTTTCGCCAGCAGCAGTTCTTC	TRBJ2-1	-	-	TRBV29-1
CASSPPGINTEAFF	TGTGCCAGCTCACCTCCCGGGATAAACACTGAAGCTTTCTTT	TRBJ1-1	-	-	TRBV18
CAWSADRHYGYTF	TGTGCCTGGAGTGCGGACAGGCACTATGGCTACACCTTC	TRBJ1-2	-	TRBD1	TRBV30
CAWSRDRNTEAFF	TGTGCCTGGAGTCGCGACCGGAACACTGAAGCTTTCTTT	TRBJ1-1	-	-	TRBV30
CSVNRRETQYF	TGCAGCGTTAACCGCAGGGAGACCCAGTACTTC	TRBJ2-5	-	-	TRBV29-1
CASSSGGQGFETQYF	TGTGCCAGCAGTTCCGGGGGACAGGGTTTCGAGACCCAGTACTTC	TRBJ2-5	few	TRBD1	TRBV25-1
CASSQPFVRTQIYSGRAKNIQYF	TGCGCCAGCAGTCAACCCTTCGTAAGAACACAGATCTATAGCGGGAGAGCCAAAAACATTCAGTACTTC	TRBJ2-4	medium-sized	TRBD2	TRBV23-1
CASSSTDNTEAFF	TGCGCCAGCAGCTCGACGGATAACACTGAAGCTTTCTTT	TRBJ1-1	-	-	TRBV5-1
CASSLTLSTEAFF	TGTGCCAGCAGCTTAACTCTTTCCACTGAAGCTTTCTTT	TRBJ1-1	-	-	TRBV7-3
CSVVGEPGNTIYF	TGCAGCGTTGTGGGGGAGCCTGGAAACACCATATATTTT	TRBJ1-3	few	-	TRBV29-1
CASSSLAGGKVNEQFF	TGTGCCAGCAGCTCATTAGCGGGAGGGAAGGTAAATGAGCAGTTCTTC	TRBJ2-1	-	TRBD2	TRBV11-2
CASSLEPFGTLGDHEQFF	TGTGCCAGCAGCTTAGAGCCTTTTGGTACCCTTGGGGACCATGAGCAGTTCTTC	TRBJ2-1	-	-	TRBV7-9
CASSPTEREQYF	TGTGCCAGCAGCCCGACTGAGAGAGAGCAGTACTTC	TRBJ2-7	few	-	TRBV7-9
CASSTAGTGDTEAFF	TGTGCCAGCAGTACCGCCGGGACAGGGGACACTGAAGCTTTCTTT	TRBJ1-1	few	TRBD1	TRBV6-5
CAWREQGENEQFF	TGTGCCTGGAGGGAACAGGGAGAAAATGAGCAGTTCTTC	TRBJ2-1	-	-	TRBV30
CASRDGGGHYEQYF	TGTGCCAGTAGGGATGGCGGGGGACATTACGAGCAGTACTTC	TRBJ2-7	-	-	TRBV19
CASSLTSSTDTQYF	TGTGCCAGCAGCTTGACCTCTAGCACAGATACGCAGTATTTT	TRBJ2-3	few	-	TRBV5-4
CASSQPSIGGVGYGYTF	TGCGCCAGCAGCCAACCCTCTATTGGGGGCGTCGGCTATGGCTACACCTTC	TRBJ1-2	-	-	TRBV4-1
CAWSSLNTGELFF	TGTGCCTGGAGTTCGCTTAACACCGGGGAGCTGTTTTTT	TRBJ2-2	-	-	TRBV30
CSVSGQGAKLFF	TGCAGCGTTTCGGGACAGGGGGCAAAACTGTTTTTT	TRBJ1-4	-	TRBD1	TRBV29-1
CPQWARGNYGYTF	TGTCCGCAGTGGGCCAGGGGGAACTATGGCTACACCTTC	TRBJ1-2	-	TRBD1	TRBV27
CASSRGTVPNNEQFF	TGTGCCAGCAGTAGAGGGACCGTCCCCAACAATGAGCAGTTCTTC	TRBJ2-1	-	-	TRBV6-1
CASSLVASANYGYTF	TGTGCCAGCAGCTTGGTGGCATCAGCTAACTATGGCTACACCTTC	TRBJ1-2	-	-	TRBV5-4